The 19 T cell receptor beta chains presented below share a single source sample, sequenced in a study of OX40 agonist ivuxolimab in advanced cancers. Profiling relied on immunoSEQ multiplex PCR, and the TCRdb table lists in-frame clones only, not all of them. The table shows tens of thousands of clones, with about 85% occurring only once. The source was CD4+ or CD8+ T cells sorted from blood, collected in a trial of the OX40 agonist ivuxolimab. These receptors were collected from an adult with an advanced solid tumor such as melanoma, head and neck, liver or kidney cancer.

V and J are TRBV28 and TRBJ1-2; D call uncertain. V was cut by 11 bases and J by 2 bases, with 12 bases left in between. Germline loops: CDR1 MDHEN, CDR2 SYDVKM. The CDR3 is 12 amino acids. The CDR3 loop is CALRSANYGYTF. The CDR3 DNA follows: TGTGCCCTGCGTTCGGCCAACTATGGCTACACCTTC.

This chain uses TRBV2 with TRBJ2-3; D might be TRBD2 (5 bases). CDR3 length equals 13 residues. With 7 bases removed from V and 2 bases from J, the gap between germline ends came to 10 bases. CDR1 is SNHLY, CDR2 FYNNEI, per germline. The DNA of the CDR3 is TGTGCCAGCACCCGGGGTTACACAGATACGCAGTATTTT. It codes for CASTRGYTDTQYF.

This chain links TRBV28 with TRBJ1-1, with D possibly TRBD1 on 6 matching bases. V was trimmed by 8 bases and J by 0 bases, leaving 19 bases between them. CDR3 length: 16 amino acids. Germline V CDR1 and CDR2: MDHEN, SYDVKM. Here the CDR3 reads CASGQPRQAVNTEAFF. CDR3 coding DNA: TGTGCCAGCGGTCAACCGAGACAGGCGGTGAACACTGAAGCTTTCTTT.

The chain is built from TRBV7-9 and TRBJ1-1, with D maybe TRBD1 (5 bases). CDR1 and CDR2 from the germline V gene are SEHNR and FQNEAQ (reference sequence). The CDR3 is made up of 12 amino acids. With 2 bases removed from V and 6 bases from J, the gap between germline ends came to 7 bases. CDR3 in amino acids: CASSLLGPEAFF. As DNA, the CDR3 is TGTGCCAGCAGCTTATTGGGGCCTGAAGCTTTCTTT.

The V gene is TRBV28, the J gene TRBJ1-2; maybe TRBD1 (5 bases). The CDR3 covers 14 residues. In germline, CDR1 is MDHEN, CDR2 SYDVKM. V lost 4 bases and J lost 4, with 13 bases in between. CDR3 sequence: CASSSTVSIYGYTF. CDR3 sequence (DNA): TGTGCCAGCAGTTCGACAGTTTCTATCTATGGCTACACCTTC.

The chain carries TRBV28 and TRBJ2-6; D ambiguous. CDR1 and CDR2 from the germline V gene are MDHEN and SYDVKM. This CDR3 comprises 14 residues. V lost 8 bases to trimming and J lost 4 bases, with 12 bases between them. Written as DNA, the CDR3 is TGTGCCAGCGATGGGCTGGCCGGGGCCAACGTCCTGACTTTC. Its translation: CASDGLAGANVLTF.

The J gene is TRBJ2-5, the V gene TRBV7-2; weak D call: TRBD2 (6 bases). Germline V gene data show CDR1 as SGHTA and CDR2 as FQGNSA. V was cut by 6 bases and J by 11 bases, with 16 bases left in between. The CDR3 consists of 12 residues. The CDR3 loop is CASRTGRGEQYF. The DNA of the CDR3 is TGTGCCAGCAGAACCGGACGCGGGGAGCAGTACTTC. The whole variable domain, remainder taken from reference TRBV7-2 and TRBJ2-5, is GAGVSQSPSNKVTEKGKDVELRCDPISGHTALYWYRQSLGQGLEFLIYFQGNSAPDKSGLPSDRFSAERTGGSVSTLTIQRTQQEDSAVYLCASRTGRGEQYFGPGTRLLVL.

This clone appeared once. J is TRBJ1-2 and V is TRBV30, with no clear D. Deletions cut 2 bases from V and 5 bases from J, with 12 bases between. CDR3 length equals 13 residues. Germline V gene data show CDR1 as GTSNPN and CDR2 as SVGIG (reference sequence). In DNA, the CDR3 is TGTGCCTGGAGTCGCACCGGCCTATATGGCTACACCTTC. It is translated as CAWSRTGLYGYTF.

Here the CDR3 reads CASSLSTSYEQYF. CDR3 DNA: TGTGCCAGCAGTTTAAGTACTTCCTACGAGCAGTACTTC. J is TRBJ2-7 and V is TRBV28, with unresolved D. The CDR3 consists of 13 residues. V lost 2 bases, J lost 1 base, and 6 bases lay in between. CDR1 MDHEN and CDR2 SYDVKM come from the germline V gene.

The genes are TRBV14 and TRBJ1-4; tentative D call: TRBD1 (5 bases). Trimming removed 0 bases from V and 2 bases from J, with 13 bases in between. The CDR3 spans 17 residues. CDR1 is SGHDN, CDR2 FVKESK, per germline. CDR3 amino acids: CASSQESLRQTNEKLFF. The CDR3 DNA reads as TGTGCCAGCAGCCAAGAGTCTCTTAGACAGACTAATGAAAAACTGTTTTTT.

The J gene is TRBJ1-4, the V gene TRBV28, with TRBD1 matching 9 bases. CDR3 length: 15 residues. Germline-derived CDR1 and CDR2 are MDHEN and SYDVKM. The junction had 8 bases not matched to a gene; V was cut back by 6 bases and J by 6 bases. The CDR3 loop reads CASRLNRGLYEKLFF. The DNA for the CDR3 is TGTGCCAGCAGACTTAACAGGGGGCTGTATGAAAAACTGTTTTTT. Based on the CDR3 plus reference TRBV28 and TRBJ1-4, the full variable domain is DVKVTQSSRYLVKRTGEKVFLECVQDMDHENMFWYRQDPGLGLRLIYFSYDVKMKEKGDIPEGYSVSREKKERFSLILESASTNQTSMYLCASRLNRGLYEKLFFGSGTQLSVL.

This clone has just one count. Here the CDR3 reads CAWSASFGELFF. For the CDR3, the DNA is TGTGCCTGGAGTGCAAGCTTCGGGGAGCTGTTTTTT. The chain employs TRBV30 and TRBJ2-2, with no clear D. The CDR3 spans 12 residues. V shed 1 base and J shed 7 bases, with 7 bases lying between them. Germline values: CDR1 GTSNPN, CDR2 SVGIG (reference sequence).

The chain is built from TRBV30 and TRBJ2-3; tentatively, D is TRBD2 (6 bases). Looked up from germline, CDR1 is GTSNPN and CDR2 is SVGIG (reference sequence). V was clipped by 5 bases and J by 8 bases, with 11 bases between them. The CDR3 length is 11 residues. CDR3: CAWAASATQYF. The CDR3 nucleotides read TGTGCCTGGGCGGCTAGCGCTACGCAGTATTTT.

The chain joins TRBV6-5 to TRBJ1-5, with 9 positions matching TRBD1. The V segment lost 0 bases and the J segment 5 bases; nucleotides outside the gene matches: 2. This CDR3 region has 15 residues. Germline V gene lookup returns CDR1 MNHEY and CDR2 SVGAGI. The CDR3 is CASSYSRTGDQPQHF. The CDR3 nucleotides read TGTGCCAGCAGTTACTCGAGGACAGGGGATCAGCCCCAGCATTTT.

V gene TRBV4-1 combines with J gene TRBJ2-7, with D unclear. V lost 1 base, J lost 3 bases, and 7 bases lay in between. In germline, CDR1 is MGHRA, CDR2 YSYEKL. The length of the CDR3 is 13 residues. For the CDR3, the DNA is TGCGCCAGCAGCCAAGGGTGGTTCTACGAGCAGTACTTC. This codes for CASSQGWFYEQYF.

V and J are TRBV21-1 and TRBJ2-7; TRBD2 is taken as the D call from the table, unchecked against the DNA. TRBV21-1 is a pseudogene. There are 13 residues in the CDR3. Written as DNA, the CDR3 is TGTGCCAGCACCCCCAGCGGGAGTGACGAGCAGTACTTC. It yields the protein CASTPSGSDEQYF.

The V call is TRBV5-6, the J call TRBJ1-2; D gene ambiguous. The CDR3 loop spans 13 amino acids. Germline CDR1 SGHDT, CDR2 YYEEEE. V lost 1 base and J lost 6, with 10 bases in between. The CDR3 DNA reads TGTGCCAGCAGCTTGCCAGGCGGTGATGGCTACACCTTC. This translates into CASSLPGGDGYTF.

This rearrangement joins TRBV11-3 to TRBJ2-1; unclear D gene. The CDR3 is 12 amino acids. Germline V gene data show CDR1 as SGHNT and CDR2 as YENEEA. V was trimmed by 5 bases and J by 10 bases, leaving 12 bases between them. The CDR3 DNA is TGTGCCAGCAGCCCCGGGTATCAAGAGCAGTTCTTC. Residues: CASSPGYQEQFF.

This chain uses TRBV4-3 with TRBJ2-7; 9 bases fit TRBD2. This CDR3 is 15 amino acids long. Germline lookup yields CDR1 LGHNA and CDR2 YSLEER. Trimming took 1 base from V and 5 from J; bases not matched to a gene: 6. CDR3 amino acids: CASSQGTGLADEQYF. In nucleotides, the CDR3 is TGCGCCAGCAGCCAAGGAACGGGACTAGCCGACGAGCAGTACTTC.